The 20 T cell receptor beta chains listed next were all sequenced from one sample in a study of T cells after yellow fever vaccination. MiXCR, applied by TCRdb to the 5' RACE reads, yields one record per CDR3 protein. This sample has about 580,000 distinct CDR3 sequences, with roughly a sixth found just once. Sample: PBMCs, taken about 5 days after the first yellow fever vaccination. The receptors come from a man aged 18 to 29 who received the YFV17D yellow fever vaccine.

In its sample, this clonotype was seen a few times. This chain uses TRBV5-1 with TRBJ1-1; D possibly corresponds to TRBD1 (5 bases). This CDR3 is 13 amino acids long. V was cut by 4 bases and J by 8 bases, with 15 bases left in between. Per germline, CDR1 SGHRS and CDR2 YFSETQ. DNA for the CDR3: TGCGCCAGCAGCATCACCGGGACCCTGGAAGCTTTCTTT. Translation gives CASSITGTLEAFF.

This clonotype appeared a few times. This chain links TRBV4-3 with TRBJ2-3; 12 positions match TRBD2. The trim removed 5 bases at V and 5 bases at J, leaving 14 bases unmatched. CDR1 is LGHNA, CDR2 YSLEER, per germline. This CDR3 contains 18 residues. This chain's CDR3 is CASSVRFLAGGPVDTQYF. CDR3 in DNA: TGCGCCAGCAGCGTACGGTTCCTAGCGGGGGGGCCTGTAGATACGCAGTATTTT.

This chain joins TRBV5-1 and TRBJ2-7; D remains unclear. The CDR3 runs 12 residues. Deletions cut 3 bases from V and 3 bases from J, with 7 bases between. From germline, CDR1 is SGHRS and CDR2 YFSETQ. The CDR3 coding sequence is TGCGCCAGCAGCTCAGATTTCTACGAGCAGTACTTC. This sequence encodes CASSSDFYEQYF.

The V gene is TRBV7-9, the J gene TRBJ1-2; 8 positions match TRBD1. V was clipped by 3 bases and J by 8 bases; unmatched bases: 8. The CDR3 length is 14 residues. The V gene's germline CDR1 is SEHNR and CDR2 FQNEAQ (reference sequence). In DNA form, the CDR3 reads TGTGCCAGCAGCTTGACAGGGGCGACCCTGGGCTACACCTTC. Translating it yields CASSLTGATLGYTF.

The CDR3 DNA reads TGTGCCAGCAGGGGGGGTAAGACCCAGTACTTC. It codes for CASRGGKTQYF. The chain has TRBV12-3 or TRBV12-4 and TRBJ2-5, with a tentative D call TRBD2 (6 bases). V dropped 6 bases and J dropped 6 bases, with 8 bases sitting between them. The CDR3 is 11 amino acids.

This clonotype appeared a few times. The CDR3 loop is CATTGGAFPPLVYNEQFF. DNA for the CDR3: TGTGCCACTACGGGGGGGGCTTTCCCCCCTCTGGTCTACAATGAGCAGTTCTTC. This chain uses TRBV10-3 with TRBJ2-1; 8 nucleotides agree with TRBD2. Germline V gives CDR1 ENHRY, CDR2 SYGVKD. Unmatched junction bases numbered 20, after V lost 10 bases and J lost 3 bases. The CDR3 loop spans 18 amino acids.

In this sample, this clonotype turned up a few times. The V gene is TRBV5-6, the J gene TRBJ1-2; D remains ambiguous. The germline V gene has CDR1 SGHDT and CDR2 YYEEEE. V was clipped by 7 bases and J by 5 bases, with 15 bases between them. The CDR3 contains 13 residues. The CDR3 region is CASAREIPYGYTF. In DNA, the CDR3 is TGTGCCAGCGCAAGGGAGATCCCTTATGGCTACACCTTC.

This clonotype was detected only a few times. The chain has TRBV6-5 and TRBJ1-2; D remains ambiguous. The CDR3 is 19 residues long. The germline gives CDR1 MNHEY, CDR2 SVGAGI. The V end lost 0 bases, the J end lost 6 bases, and 26 bases lay between the germline ends. CDR3 residues: CASSYSNGVSWGRRDGYTF. CDR3 in DNA: TGTGCCAGCAGTTACTCGAATGGCGTATCCTGGGGAAGAAGAGATGGCTACACCTTC.

The V and J genes are TRBV24-1 and TRBJ1-4; D is ambiguous. Trimming stripped 3 bases from V and 3 bases from J, with 7 bases between. Germline-derived CDR1 and CDR2 are KGHDR and SFDVKD. The CDR3 sequence is 14 residues long. The CDR3 sequence: CATSDGQANEKLFF. The CDR3 nucleotides are TGTGCCACCAGTGATGGGCAGGCTAATGAAAAACTGTTTTTT.

The chain employs TRBV7-8 and TRBJ1-4, with no clear D. This CDR3 is built from 15 residues. The germline V gene encodes CDR1 SGHVS and CDR2 FQNEAQ. The ends were cut back, 5 bases at V and 5 bases at J, with 15 bases in the middle. CDR3 loop: CASSLVAVLNEKLFF. The CDR3 nucleotides read TGTGCCAGCAGCCTCGTAGCGGTTCTCAATGAAAAACTGTTTTTT.

V usage is TRBV5-1 and J usage is TRBJ1-2; TRBD1 is a possible D gene (5 bases). Germline V gene data show CDR1 as SGHRS and CDR2 as YFSETQ. Trimming removed 5 bases at V and 5 bases at J, with 13 bases between. This CDR3 contains 13 residues. DNA for the CDR3: TGCGCCAGCAGACCACAGGAGGGGTATGGCTACACCTTC. Amino acids: CASRPQEGYGYTF.

This chain uses TRBV9 with TRBJ1-2, with D unclear. V lost 3 bases and J lost 8, with 17 bases in between. This CDR3 is 14 amino acids long. Germline V lookup: CDR1 SGDLS, CDR2 YYNGEE. The CDR3 here is CASSDQPTRGGYTF. As DNA, the CDR3 is TGTGCCAGCAGCGACCAACCGACACGAGGAGGCTACACCTTC.

The CDR3 here is CSAVQGAWAFF. CDR3 bases: TGCAGTGCTGTTCAGGGGGCGTGGGCTTTCTTT. This chain joins TRBV20-1 and TRBJ1-1; 8 nucleotides agree with TRBD1. The germline gives CDR1 DFQATT, CDR2 SNEGSKA (reference sequence). The CDR3 covers 11 residues. Losses at the gene ends were 5 bases for V and 11 bases for J; bases not matched to a gene: 7.

This clonotype has only a few counts. The chain employs TRBV6-5 and TRBJ2-7; perhaps TRBD1 as D (5 bases). The CDR3 covers 14 residues. V was trimmed by 0 bases and J by 5 bases, leaving 11 bases between them. Germline V lookup: CDR1 MNHEY, CDR2 SVGAGI. CDR3 coding DNA: TGTGCCAGCAGTTACTCCGACAGAGCCGACGAGCAGTACTTC. Its protein product is CASSYSDRADEQYF.

This clonotype has just a few counts. The chain couples TRBV12-3 or TRBV12-4 to TRBJ2-5; 11 nucleotides agree with TRBD2. V lost 6 bases, J lost 3 bases, and 3 bases stayed unmatched. The CDR3 runs 14 residues. The CDR3 loop is CASRVSGGEETQYF. The CDR3 DNA is TGTGCCAGCAGAGTTAGCGGGGGGGAAGAGACCCAGTACTTC.

Details on this clonotype: Mismatch with germline at one junction end may stem from a read error. The chain uses TRBV4-1 and TRBJ1-3; D remains ambiguous. Germline V CDR1 and CDR2: MGHRA, YSYEKL. CDR3 length: 15 residues. The CDR3 nucleotides are TGCGCCAGCAGGCAAGGCCCCCGGGCTGGAAACACCATATATTTT. This codes for CASRQGPRAGNTIYF.

The chain uses TRBV5-4 and TRBJ1-2, with 9 bases lining up with TRBD1. The CDR3 has 16 amino acids. Per germline, CDR1 SGHNT and CDR2 YYREEE (reference sequence). Germline trimming cut 4 bases from V and 8 bases from J; bases unmatched to any gene: 15. Here the CDR3 reads CASSQVLGQGQGGYTF. In DNA form, the CDR3 reads TGTGCCAGCAGCCAGGTTCTCGGACAGGGGCAAGGGGGCTACACCTTC.

V is TRBV28 and J is TRBJ1-6; no reliable D call. This CDR3 has 11 amino acids. The V gene lost 5 bases and the J gene lost 15 bases, with 11 bases spanning the gap. Per the germline V gene, CDR1 is MDHEN and CDR2 is SYDVKM. This chain's CDR3 is CASSLRAHLHF. CDR3 coding DNA: TGTGCCAGCAGTCTTAGGGCCCACCTCCACTTT.

A few counts support this clonotype. This rearrangement joins TRBV18 to TRBJ2-5, with 7 bases fitting TRBD1. The trim removed 0 bases at V and 5 bases at J, leaving 6 bases unmatched. Germline V lookup: CDR1 KGHSH, CDR2 LQKENI. The CDR3 is 15 residues long. The CDR3 region has the DNA TGTGCCAGCTCACCACCGACAGGGTCTGGGGAGACCCAGTACTTC. Protein product: CASSPPTGSGETQYF.

This clonotype has a handful of counts. The V and J genes are TRBV11-2 and TRBJ2-5; 10 bases align to TRBD2. CDR3 size: 16 residues. Trimming took 1 base from V and 5 from J; bases not matched to a gene: 7. Germline loops: CDR1 SGHAT, CDR2 FQNNGV. The DNA of the CDR3 is TGTGCCAGCAGCTTAGCCCCTAGCGGGGGTTTTGAGACCCAGTACTTC. Translated, it gives CASSLAPSGGFETQYF.